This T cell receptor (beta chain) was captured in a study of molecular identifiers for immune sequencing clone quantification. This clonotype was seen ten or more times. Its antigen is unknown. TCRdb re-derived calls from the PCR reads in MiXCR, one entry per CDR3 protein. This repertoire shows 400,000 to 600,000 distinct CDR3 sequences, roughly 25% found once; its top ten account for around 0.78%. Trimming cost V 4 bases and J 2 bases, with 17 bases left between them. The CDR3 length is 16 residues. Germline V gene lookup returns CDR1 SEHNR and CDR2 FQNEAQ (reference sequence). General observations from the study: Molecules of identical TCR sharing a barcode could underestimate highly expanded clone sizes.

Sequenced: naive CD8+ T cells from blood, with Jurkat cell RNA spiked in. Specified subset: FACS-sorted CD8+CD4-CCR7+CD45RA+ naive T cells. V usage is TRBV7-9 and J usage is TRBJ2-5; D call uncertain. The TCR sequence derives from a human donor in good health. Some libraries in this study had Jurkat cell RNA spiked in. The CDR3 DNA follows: TGTGCCAGCAGCTCCAACCGGTCGCCCGGTCAAGAGACCCAGTACTTC. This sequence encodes CASSSNRSPGQETQYF. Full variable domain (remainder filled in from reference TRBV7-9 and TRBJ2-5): DTGVSQNPRHKITKRGQNVTFRCDPISEHNRLYWYRQTLGQGPEFLTYFQNEAQLEKSRLLSDRFSAERPKGSFSTLEIQRTEQGDSAMYLCASSSNRSPGQETQYFGPGTRLLVL.